The source of this TCR beta chain is a study of shared clonotypes between healthy human individuals. Investigators spread the genomic DNA of each subset evenly over several immunoSEQ plates. Clones were sequenced by immunoSEQ multiplex PCR, and TCRdb holds only the in-frame ones, with some missing. The data hold around 2.3 million clones, with approximately 94% observed a single time. General study findings and limits: All-four-donor shared clonotypes had higher generation probabilities than non-shared clonotypes did. The low donor count limited represented genetic and exposure-history diversity. Sharing across four donors was highest in naive CD4 (around 5%) and lowest in memory CD8 (around 0.4%).

As to this clone: Antigen specificity is unknown.

The sequence came from a man aged 18 to 30 in good health. Source material: naive CD4+ T cells sorted from blood. Subset defined: CD45RA+ positively selected.

The CDR3 region has the DNA TGTGCCAGCAGTGACTTACAACTTGAGCAGTTCTTC. Residues: CASSDLQLEQFF. This chain joins TRBV2 and TRBJ2-1; D remains ambiguous. In germline, CDR1 is SNHLY, CDR2 FYNNEI. Trimming shortened V by 3 bases and J by 9 bases, and 9 bases separated the two germline ends. This CDR3 spans 12 amino acids.